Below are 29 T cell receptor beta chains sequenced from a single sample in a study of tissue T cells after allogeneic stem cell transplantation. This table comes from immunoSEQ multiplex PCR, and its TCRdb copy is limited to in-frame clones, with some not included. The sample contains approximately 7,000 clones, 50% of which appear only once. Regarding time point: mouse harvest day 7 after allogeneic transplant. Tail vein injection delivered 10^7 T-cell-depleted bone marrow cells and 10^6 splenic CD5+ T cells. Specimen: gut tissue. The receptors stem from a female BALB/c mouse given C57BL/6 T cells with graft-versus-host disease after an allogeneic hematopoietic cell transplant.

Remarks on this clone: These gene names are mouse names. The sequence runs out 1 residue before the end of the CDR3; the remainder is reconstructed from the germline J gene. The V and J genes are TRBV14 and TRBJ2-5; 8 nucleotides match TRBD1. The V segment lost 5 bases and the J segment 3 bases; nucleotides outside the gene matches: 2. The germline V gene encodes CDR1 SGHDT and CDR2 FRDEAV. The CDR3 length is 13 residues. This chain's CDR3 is CASSRTGQDTQYF. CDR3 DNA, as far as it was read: TGTGCCAGCAGCCGGACAGGGCAAGACACCCAGTAC.

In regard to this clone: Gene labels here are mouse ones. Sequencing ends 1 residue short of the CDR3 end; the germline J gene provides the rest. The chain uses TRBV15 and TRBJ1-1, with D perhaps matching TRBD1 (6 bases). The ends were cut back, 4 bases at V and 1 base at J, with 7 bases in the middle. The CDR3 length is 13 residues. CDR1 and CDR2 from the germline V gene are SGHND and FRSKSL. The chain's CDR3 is CASSWDINTEVFF. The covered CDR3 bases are TGTGCCAGCAGTTGGGACATAAACACAGAAGTCTTC.

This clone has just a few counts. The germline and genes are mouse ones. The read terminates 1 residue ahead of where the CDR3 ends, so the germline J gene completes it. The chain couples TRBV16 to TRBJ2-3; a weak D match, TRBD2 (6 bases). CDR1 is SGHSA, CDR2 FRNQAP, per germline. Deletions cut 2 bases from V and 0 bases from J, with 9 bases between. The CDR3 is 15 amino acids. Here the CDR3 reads CASSLWGRSAETLYF. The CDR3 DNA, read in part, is TGTGCAAGCAGCTTATGGGGGAGGAGTGCAGAAACGCTGTAT.

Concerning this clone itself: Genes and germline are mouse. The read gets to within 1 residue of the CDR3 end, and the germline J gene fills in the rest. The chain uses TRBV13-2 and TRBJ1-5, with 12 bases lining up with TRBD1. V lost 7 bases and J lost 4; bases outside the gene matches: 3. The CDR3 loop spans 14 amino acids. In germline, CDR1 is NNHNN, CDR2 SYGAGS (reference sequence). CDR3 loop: CASRDRGRNQAPLF. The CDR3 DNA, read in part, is TGTGCCAGCAGGGACAGGGGGCGAAACCAGGCTCCGCTT.

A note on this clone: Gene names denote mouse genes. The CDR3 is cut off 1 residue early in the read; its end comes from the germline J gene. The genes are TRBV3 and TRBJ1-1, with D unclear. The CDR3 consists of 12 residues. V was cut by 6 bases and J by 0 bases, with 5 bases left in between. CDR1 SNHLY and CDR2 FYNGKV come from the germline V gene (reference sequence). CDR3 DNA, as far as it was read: TGTGCCAGCAGATCACAGAACACAGAAGTCTTC. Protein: CASRSQNTEVF. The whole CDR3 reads CASRSQNTEVFF. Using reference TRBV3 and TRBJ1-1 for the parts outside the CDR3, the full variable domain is GPKVLQIPSHQIIDMGQMVTLNCDPVSNHLYFYWYKQILGQQMEFLVNFYNGKVMEKSKLFKDQFSVERPDGSYFTLKIQPTALEDSAVYFCASRSQNTEVFFGKGTRLTVV.

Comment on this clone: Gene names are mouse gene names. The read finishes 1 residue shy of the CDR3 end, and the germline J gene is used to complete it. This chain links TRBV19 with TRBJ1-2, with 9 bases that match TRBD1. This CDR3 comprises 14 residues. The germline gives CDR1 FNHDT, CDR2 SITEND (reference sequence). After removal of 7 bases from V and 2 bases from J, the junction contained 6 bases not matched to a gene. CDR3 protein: CASPNGQGNSDYTF. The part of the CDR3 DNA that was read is TGTGCCAGCCCTAACGGACAGGGGAACTCCGACTACACC.

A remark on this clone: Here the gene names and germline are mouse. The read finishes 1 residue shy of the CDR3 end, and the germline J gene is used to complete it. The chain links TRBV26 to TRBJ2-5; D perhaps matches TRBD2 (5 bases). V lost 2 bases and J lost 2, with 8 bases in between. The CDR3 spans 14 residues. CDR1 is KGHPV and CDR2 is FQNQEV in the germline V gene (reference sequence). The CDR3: CASSLNGVQDTQYF. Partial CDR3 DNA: TGTGCCAGCAGTCTGAATGGGGTCCAAGACACCCAGTAC.

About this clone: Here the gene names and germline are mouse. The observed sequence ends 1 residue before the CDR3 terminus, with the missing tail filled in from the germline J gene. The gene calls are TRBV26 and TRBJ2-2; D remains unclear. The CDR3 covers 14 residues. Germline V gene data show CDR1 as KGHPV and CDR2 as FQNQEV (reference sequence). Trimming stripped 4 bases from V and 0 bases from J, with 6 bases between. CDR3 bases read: TGTGCCAGCAGTCCACATCCAAACACCGGGCAGCTCTAC. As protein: CASSPHPNTGQLY. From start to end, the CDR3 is CASSPHPNTGQLYF.

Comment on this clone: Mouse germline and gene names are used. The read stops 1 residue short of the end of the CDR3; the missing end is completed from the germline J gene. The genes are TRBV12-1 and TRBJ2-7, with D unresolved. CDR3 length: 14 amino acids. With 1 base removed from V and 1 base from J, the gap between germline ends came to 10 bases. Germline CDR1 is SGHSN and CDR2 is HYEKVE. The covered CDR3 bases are TGTGCCAGCTCTCTGGAGGGCGCATCCTATGAACAGTAC. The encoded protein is CASSLEGASYEQY. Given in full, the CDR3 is CASSLEGASYEQYF. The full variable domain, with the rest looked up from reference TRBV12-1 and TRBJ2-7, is DSGVVQSPRHIIKEKGGRSVLTCIPISGHSNVVWYQQTLGKELKFLIQHYEKVERDKGFLPSRFSVQQFDDYHSEMNMSALELEDSAMYFCASSLEGASYEQYFGPGTRLTVL.

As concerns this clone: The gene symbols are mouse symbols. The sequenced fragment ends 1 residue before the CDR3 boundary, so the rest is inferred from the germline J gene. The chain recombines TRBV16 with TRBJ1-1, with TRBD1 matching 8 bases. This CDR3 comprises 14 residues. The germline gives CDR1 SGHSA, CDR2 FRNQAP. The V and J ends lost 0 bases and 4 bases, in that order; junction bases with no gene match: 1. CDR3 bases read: TGTGCAAGCAGCTTAGATACAGGGGGCACAGAAGTCTTC. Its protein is CASSLDTGGTEVF. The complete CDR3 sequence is CASSLDTGGTEVFF.

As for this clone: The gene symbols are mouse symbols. The part of the CDR3 DNA that was read is TGTGCCAGCAGCCCGCGACTGGGGACTGCAGAAACGCTGTAT. It encodes CASSPRLGTAETLY. From start to end, the CDR3 is CASSPRLGTAETLYF. The chain has TRBV3 and TRBJ2-3; TRBD2 agrees at 8 bases. With the read ending 1 residue before the CDR3 end, the germline J gene is used to fill in that end. The CDR3 runs 15 residues. The ends lost 5 bases at V and 2 bases at J; junction bases unmatched: 6. Germline V CDR1 and CDR2: SNHLY, FYNGKV (reference sequence). Combining the CDR3 with reference TRBV3 and TRBJ2-3 gives the whole variable domain GPKVLQIPSHQIIDMGQMVTLNCDPVSNHLYFYWYKQILGQQMEFLVNFYNGKVMEKSKLFKDQFSVERPDGSYFTLKIQPTALEDSAVYFCASSPRLGTAETLYFGSGTRLTVL.

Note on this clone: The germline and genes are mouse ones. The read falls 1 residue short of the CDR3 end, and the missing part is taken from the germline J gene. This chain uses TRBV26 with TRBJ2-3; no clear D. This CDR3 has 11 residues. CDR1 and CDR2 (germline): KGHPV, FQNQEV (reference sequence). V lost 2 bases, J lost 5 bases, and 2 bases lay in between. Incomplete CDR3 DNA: TGTGCCAGCAGTCTGCAAGAAACGCTGTAT. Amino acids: CASSLQETLY. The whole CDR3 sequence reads CASSLQETLYF.

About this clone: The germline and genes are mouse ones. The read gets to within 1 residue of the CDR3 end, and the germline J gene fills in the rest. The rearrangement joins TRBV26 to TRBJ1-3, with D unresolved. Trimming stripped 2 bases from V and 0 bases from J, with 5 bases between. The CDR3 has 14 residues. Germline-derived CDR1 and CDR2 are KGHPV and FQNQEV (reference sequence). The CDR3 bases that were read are TGTGCCAGCAGTCTGAGGAATTCTGGAAATACGCTCTAT. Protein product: CASSLRNSGNTLY. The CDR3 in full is CASSLRNSGNTLYF.

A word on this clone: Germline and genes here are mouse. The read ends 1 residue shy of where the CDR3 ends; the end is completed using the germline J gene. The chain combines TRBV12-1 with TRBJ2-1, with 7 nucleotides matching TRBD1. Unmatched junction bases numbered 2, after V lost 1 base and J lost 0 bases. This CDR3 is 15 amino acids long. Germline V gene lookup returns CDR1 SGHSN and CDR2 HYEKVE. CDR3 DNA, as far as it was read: TGTGCCAGCTCTCTTTGGGACAGTAACTATGCTGAGCAGTTC. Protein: CASSLWDSNYAEQF. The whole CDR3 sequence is CASSLWDSNYAEQFF. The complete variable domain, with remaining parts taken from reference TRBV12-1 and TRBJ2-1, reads DSGVVQSPRHIIKEKGGRSVLTCIPISGHSNVVWYQQTLGKELKFLIQHYEKVERDKGFLPSRFSVQQFDDYHSEMNMSALELEDSAMYFCASSLWDSNYAEQFFGPGTRLTVL.

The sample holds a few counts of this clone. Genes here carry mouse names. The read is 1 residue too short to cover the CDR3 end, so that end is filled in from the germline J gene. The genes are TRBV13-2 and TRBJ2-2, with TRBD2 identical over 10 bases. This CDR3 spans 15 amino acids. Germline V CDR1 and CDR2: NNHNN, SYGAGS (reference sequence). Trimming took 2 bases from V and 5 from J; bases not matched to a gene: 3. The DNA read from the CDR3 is TGTGCCAGCGGTGAACGGACTGGGGGAACCGGGCAGCTCTAC. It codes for CASGERTGGTGQLY. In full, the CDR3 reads CASGERTGGTGQLYF.

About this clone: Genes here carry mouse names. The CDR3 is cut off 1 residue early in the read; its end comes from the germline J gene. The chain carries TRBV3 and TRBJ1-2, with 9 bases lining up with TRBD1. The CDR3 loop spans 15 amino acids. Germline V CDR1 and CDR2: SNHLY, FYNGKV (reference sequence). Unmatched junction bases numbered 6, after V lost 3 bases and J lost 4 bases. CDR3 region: CASSFGTGKGSDYTF. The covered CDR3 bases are TGTGCCAGCAGCTTCGGGACAGGGAAGGGCTCCGACTACACC.

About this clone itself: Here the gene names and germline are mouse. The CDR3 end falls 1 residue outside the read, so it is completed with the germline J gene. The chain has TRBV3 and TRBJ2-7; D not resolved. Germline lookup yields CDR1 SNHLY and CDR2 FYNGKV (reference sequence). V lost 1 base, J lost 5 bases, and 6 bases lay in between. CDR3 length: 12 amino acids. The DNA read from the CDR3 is TGTGCCAGCAGCTTAGAAAACCATGAACAGTAC. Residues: CASSLENHEQY. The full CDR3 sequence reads CASSLENHEQYF.

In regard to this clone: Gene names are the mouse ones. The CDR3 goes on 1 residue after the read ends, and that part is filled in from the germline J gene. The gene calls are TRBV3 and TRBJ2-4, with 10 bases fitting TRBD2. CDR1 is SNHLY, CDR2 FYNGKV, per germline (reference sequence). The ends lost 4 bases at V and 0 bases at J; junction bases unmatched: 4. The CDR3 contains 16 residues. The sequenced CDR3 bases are TGTGCCAGCAGCTCGGGACTGGGGACTAGTCAAAACACCTTGTAC. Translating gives CASSSGLGTSQNTLY. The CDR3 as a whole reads CASSSGLGTSQNTLYF.

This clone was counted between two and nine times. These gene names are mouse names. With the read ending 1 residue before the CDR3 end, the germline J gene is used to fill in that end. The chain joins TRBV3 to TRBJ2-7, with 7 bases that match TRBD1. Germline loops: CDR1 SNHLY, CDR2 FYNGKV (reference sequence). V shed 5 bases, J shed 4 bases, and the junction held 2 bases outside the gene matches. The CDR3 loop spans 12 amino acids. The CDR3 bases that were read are TGTGCCAGCAGCCCAGGGGGATATGAACAGTAC. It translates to CASSPGGYEQY. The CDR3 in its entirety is CASSPGGYEQYF.

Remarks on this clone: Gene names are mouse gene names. CDR3 protein: CASSSSAETLYF. The part of the CDR3 DNA that was read is TGTGCCAGCAGCTCTAGTGCAGAAACGCTGTAT. The chain joins TRBV26 to TRBJ2-3; D remains unclear. The CDR3 goes on 1 residue after the read ends, and that part is filled in from the germline J gene. This CDR3 has 12 residues. V dropped 6 bases and J dropped 0 bases, with 4 bases sitting between them. CDR1 and CDR2 (germline): KGHPV, FQNQEV (reference sequence). The full variable domain, rest sourced from reference TRBV26 and TRBJ2-3, is NSKVIQTPRYLVKGQGQKAKMRCIPEKGHPVVFWYQQNKNNEFKFLINFQNQEVLQQIDMTEKRFSAECPSNSPCSLEIQSSEAGDSALYLCASSSSAETLYFGSGTRLTVL.

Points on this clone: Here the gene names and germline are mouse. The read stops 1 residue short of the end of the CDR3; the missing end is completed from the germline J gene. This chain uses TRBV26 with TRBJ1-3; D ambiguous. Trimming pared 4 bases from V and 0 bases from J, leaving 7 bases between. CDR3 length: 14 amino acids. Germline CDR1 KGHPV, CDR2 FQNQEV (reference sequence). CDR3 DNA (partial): TGTGCCAGCAGTCCGAGGAATTCTGGAAATACGCTCTAT. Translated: CASSPRNSGNTLY. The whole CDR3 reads CASSPRNSGNTLYF.

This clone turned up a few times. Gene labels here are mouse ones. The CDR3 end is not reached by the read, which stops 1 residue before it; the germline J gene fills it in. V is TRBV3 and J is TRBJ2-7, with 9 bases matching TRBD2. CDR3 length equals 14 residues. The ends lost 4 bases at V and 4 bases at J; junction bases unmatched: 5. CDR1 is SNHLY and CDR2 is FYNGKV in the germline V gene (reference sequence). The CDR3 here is CASSYRDWAYEQYF. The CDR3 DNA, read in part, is TGTGCCAGCAGCTACCGGGACTGGGCATATGAACAGTAC. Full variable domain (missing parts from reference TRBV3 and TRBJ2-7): GPKVLQIPSHQIIDMGQMVTLNCDPVSNHLYFYWYKQILGQQMEFLVNFYNGKVMEKSKLFKDQFSVERPDGSYFTLKIQPTALEDSAVYFCASSYRDWAYEQYFGPGTRLTVL.

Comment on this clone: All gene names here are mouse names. CDR3 DNA (partial): TGTGCCTGGAGTCACTGGGGGGGCCAAAACACCTTGTAC. Amino acid sequence: CAWSHWGGQNTLY. The CDR3 in its entirety is CAWSHWGGQNTLYF. V gene TRBV31 combines with J gene TRBJ2-4; 11 bases fit TRBD2. Read sequence stops 1 residue before the CDR3 end, and the germline J gene provides the missing end. CDR1 and CDR2 (germline): GKSSPN, SITVG. CDR3 size: 14 residues. The junction had 0 bases not matched to a gene; V was cut back by 1 base and J by 3 bases.

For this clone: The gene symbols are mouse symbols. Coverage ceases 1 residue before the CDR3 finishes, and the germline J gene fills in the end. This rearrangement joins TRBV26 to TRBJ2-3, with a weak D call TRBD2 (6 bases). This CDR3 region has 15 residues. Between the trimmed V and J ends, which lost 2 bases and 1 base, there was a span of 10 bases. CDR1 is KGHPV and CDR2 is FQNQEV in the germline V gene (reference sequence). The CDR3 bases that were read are TGTGCCAGCAGTCTGATGTCTGGGGGTGCAGAAACGCTGTAT. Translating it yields CASSLMSGGAETLY. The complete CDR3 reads CASSLMSGGAETLYF.

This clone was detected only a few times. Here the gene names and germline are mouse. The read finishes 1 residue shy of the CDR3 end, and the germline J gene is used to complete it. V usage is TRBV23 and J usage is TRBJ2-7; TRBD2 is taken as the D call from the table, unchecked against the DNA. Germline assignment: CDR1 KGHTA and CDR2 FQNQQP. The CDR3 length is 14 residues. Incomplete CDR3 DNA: TGCTCCAGCAGTCGAGACTGGGGGGGCGACGAACAGTAC. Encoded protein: CSSSRDWGGDEQY. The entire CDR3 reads CSSSRDWGGDEQYF.

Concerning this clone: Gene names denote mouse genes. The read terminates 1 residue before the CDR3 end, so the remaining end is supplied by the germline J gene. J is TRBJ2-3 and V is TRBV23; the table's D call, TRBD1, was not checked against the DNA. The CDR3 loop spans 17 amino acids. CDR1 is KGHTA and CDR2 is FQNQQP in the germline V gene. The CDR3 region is CSSSQSGQGAGAETLYF. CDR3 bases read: TGCTCCAGCAGTCAATCGGGACAGGGGGCTGGTGCAGAAACGCTGTAT.

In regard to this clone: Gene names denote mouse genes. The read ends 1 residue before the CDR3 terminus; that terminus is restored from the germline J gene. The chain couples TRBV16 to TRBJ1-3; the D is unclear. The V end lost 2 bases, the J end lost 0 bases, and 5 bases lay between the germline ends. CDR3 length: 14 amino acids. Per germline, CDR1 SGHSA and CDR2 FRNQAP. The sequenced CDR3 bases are TGTGCAAGCAGCTTACACAATTCTGGAAATACGCTCTAT. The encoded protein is CASSLHNSGNTLY. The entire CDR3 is CASSLHNSGNTLYF.

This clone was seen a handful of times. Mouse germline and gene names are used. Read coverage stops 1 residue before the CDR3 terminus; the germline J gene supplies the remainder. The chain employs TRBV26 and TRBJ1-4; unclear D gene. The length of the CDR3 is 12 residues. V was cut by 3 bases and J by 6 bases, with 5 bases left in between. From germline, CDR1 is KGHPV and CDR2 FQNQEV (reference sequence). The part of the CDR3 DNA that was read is TGTGCCAGCAGTCTCCCCCACGAAAGATTATTT. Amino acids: CASSLPHERLF. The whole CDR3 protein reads CASSLPHERLFF.

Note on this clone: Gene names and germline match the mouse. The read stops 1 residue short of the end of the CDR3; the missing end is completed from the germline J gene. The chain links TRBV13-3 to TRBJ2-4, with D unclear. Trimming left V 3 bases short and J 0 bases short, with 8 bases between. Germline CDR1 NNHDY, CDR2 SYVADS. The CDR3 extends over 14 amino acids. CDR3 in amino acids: CASSGSRSQNTLYF. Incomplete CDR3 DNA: TGTGCCAGCAGTGGCTCCAGGAGTCAAAACACCTTGTAC.